This T cell receptor (beta chain) originates from a study of T cell responses to AZD1222 COVID-19 vaccine. The repertoire was sequenced with immunoSEQ multiplex PCR; TCRdb's copy has only in-frame clones and lacks some. Of under 200,000 clones in the sample, around 92% were seen once. Turning to this clone: Antigen unknown.

The J segment lost 5 bases and the V segment lost 8 bases, leaving 13 bases of the junction unmatched. The CDR3 runs to 15 residues. CDR1 is SGHAT and CDR2 is FQNNGV in the germline V gene. Overall study results and limits: Sampling that yielded the repertoires occurred only after the peak T cell response. Close to half of all spike-specific TCRs reportedly target regions of the variants that are unmutated. There were mostly white British donors and more females than males, and clonal diversity was possibly underestimated. Distributed over spike, vaccine-associated CD4 TCRs predominated at 160-218 and 743-854.

The chain joins TRBV11-2 to TRBJ2-5; TRBD2 aligns across 8 bases. Specimen: peripheral blood, collected on day 0 of AZD1222 vaccination. This receptor was identified in an adult in good health. The CDR3 loop is CASRGDRGGFETQYF. The CDR3 region has the DNA TGTGCCAGCCGGGGAGATCGGGGGGGCTTCGAGACCCAGTACTTC.